What follows are 32 T cell receptor beta chains derived from one specimen sequenced in a study of blood T cells in healthy people across ages. Primed by a sample-barcoded 5' primer and a J-beta primer mix, a second PCR proceeded for roughly 7 to 11 cycles. TCRdb processed the 5' RACE reads anew with MiXCR; each CDR3 protein has one entry. The sample carries about 1,400,000 distinct CDR3 sequences, 59% recorded once. Sequencing was carried out using blood. These receptors were collected from a man in his late teens or twenties in good health.

This clonotype occurred a few times. The J gene is TRBJ1-2, the V gene TRBV12-5; D uncertain. Germline V gene lookup returns CDR1 LGHNT and CDR2 FRNRAP. The CDR3 covers 14 residues. The CDR3 region is CAKPTTVTHYGYTF. CDR3 in DNA: TGTGCCAAACCAACGACGGTTACCCATTATGGCTACACCTTC.

J is TRBJ2-3 and V is TRBV4-1; 10 positions agree with TRBD2. V was pared by 4 bases and J by 4 bases, with 14 bases of the junction left unmatched. Germline CDR1 reads MGHRA; CDR2 reads YSYEKL. This CDR3 is 18 amino acids long. In DNA form, the CDR3 reads TGCGCCAGCAGCCTAGGACTAGCGGCTTACCGTTTCCCAGATACGCAGTATTTT. Its protein product is CASSLGLAAYRFPDTQYF.

In its sample, this clonotype was seen a few times. J is TRBJ2-7 and V is TRBV7-9, with D possibly TRBD2 on 5 matching bases. The CDR3 runs 15 residues. Germline values: CDR1 SEHNR, CDR2 FQNEAQ (reference sequence). Trimming stripped 5 bases from V and 4 bases from J, with 18 bases between. The CDR3 bases are TGTGCCAGCAGCCTGGGCGCGGGTACCGCGTACGAGCAGTACTTC. Translated: CASSLGAGTAYEQYF.

This clonotype has a single count. The chain recombines TRBV11-2 with TRBJ2-1, with 11 bases aligning to TRBD2. The V segment lost 2 bases and the J segment 6 bases; nucleotides outside the gene matches: 6. The V gene's germline CDR1 is SGHAT and CDR2 FQNNGV. The CDR3 spans 16 residues. This chain's CDR3 is CASSLLAGGRLNEQFF. In nucleotides, the CDR3 is TGTGCCAGCAGCTTATTAGCGGGGGGGCGACTCAATGAGCAGTTCTTC.

This clonotype was counted once. CDR3 sequence (DNA): TGTGCCAGCAGTCGGACAGGGGGTGACACTGAAGCTTTCTTT. Its protein product is CASSRTGGDTEAFF. The chain combines TRBV7-9 with TRBJ1-1; 10 bases line up with TRBD1. V was pared by 6 bases and J by 3 bases, with 4 bases of the junction left unmatched. Germline-derived CDR1 and CDR2 are SEHNR and FQNEAQ (reference sequence). The CDR3 runs 14 residues.

The CDR3 coding sequence is TGTGCCAGCCCCAAGGGAGTGTGGAGCAATCAGCCCCAGCATTTT. Protein sequence: CASPKGVWSNQPQHF. The genes are TRBV2 and TRBJ1-5; D is unresolved. The CDR3 runs 15 residues. V gave up 8 bases and J gave up 1 base, with 15 bases separating them. Germline assignment: CDR1 SNHLY and CDR2 FYNNEI.

This clonotype was observed once. V usage is TRBV20-1 and J usage is TRBJ2-3, with no clear D. Trimming removed 4 bases from V and 7 bases from J, with 15 bases in between. The germline CDR1 and CDR2 sequences are DFQATT and SNEGSKA (reference sequence). The CDR3 has 13 residues. CDR3 sequence: CSATAPFLYTQYF. The CDR3 region has the DNA TGCAGTGCTACCGCCCCCTTTCTCTATACGCAGTATTTT.

The chain joins TRBV12-3 or TRBV12-4 to TRBJ2-3, with 9 bases fitting TRBD2. This CDR3 comprises 17 residues. Trimming took 5 bases from V and 1 from J; bases not matched to a gene: 10. CDR3 nucleotides: TGTGCCAGCAGTCGCCCTAGACTAGCGGACCGCACAGATACGCAGTATTTT. This translates into CASSRPRLADRTDTQYF.

The chain links TRBV12-3 or TRBV12-4 to TRBJ2-3, with D possibly called TRBD1 or TRBD2 (6 bases each). The CDR3 loop spans 14 amino acids. The germline V and J ends were trimmed by 6 bases and 6 bases, with 16 bases remaining between them. In DNA, the CDR3 is TGTGCCAGCAGCCCCACTAGGGGGGTTGATACGCAGTATTTT. Residues: CASSPTRGVDTQYF.

The chain uses TRBV20-1 and TRBJ2-1, with 12 bases that match TRBD2. V gave up 3 bases and J gave up 7 bases; unmatched junction bases: 7. The CDR3 runs to 15 residues. Per germline, CDR1 DFQATT and CDR2 SNEGSKA (reference sequence). The CDR3, as DNA: TGCAGTGCTAGCCGGTCTAGCGGGAGGGCGAATGAGCAGTTCTTC. Amino acid sequence: CSASRSSGRANEQFF.

This chain links TRBV7-6 with TRBJ2-4; TRBD1 matches 7 bases. The J call is uncertain, as TRBJ2-7 better fits the DNA end. This CDR3 is 13 amino acids long. CDR1 is SGHVS and CDR2 is FNYEAQ in the germline V gene. CDR3 region: CASSPQQGNEQYF. DNA for the CDR3: TGTGCCAGCAGCCCGCAACAGGGGAACGAGCAGTACTTC.

In this sample, this clonotype turned up many times. V and J are TRBV7-2 and TRBJ2-5, with D maybe TRBD1 (5 bases). V lost 1 base, J lost 5 bases, and 11 bases lay in between. CDR1 is SGHTA and CDR2 is FQGNSA in the germline V gene. The length of the CDR3 is 14 residues. The CDR3 DNA follows: TGTGCCAGCAGCTTAGACCCTAGGGGTGAGACCCAGTACTTC. Translation gives CASSLDPRGETQYF.

The chain combines TRBV29-1 with TRBJ1-1; TRBD1 aligns across 7 bases. The CDR3 length is 17 residues. Germline CDR1 is SQVTM and CDR2 is ANQGSEA. V dropped 5 bases and J dropped 1; count of bases not matched to a gene: 16. DNA for the CDR3: TGCAGCGTTCTGGGGCCGACAGGGCGGAGTGGGAACACTGAAGCTTTCTTT. It is translated as CSVLGPTGRSGNTEAFF. The full variable domain, with the rest looked up from reference TRBV29-1 and TRBJ1-1, is SAVISQKPSRDICQRGTSLTIQCQVDSQVTMMFWYRQQPGQSLTLIATANQGSEATYESGFVIDKFPISRPNLTFSTLTVSNMSPEDSSIYLCSVLGPTGRSGNTEAFFGQGTRLTVV.

This clonotype was seen at least ten times. This sequence joins TRBV10-3 and TRBJ1-2; the D is unclear. V shed 0 bases and J shed 5 bases, with 7 bases lying between them. Germline V CDR1 and CDR2: ENHRY, SYGVKD. The CDR3 covers 13 residues. The CDR3 DNA sequence: TGTGCCATCAGTGAGTCGAGCGGGTATGGCTACACCTTC. Protein: CAISESSGYGYTF.

The chain combines TRBV4-2 with TRBJ2-7; TRBD2 might be the D (6 bases). The CDR3 covers 15 residues. Germline V lookup: CDR1 LGHNA, CDR2 YNFKEQ. V was trimmed by 0 bases and J by 6 bases, leaving 15 bases between them. The CDR3 nucleotides read TGTGCCAGCAGCCAAGATGCGGGGAGCCTCGGCGAGCAGTACTTC. This codes for CASSQDAGSLGEQYF.

The gene calls are TRBV5-1 and TRBJ2-7; weak D call: TRBD2 (6 bases). Trimming pared 5 bases from V and 3 bases from J, leaving 18 bases between. This CDR3 has 15 residues. Germline CDR1 and CDR2: SGHRS and YFSETQ. The CDR3 sequence: CASRISRLGGYEQYF. The CDR3 DNA is TGCGCCAGCAGGATCTCACGACTGGGAGGCTACGAGCAGTACTTC.

The chain has TRBV2 and TRBJ2-3; possible D gene TRBD1, 5 bases. The V gene's germline CDR1 is SNHLY and CDR2 FYNNEI. V was pared by 6 bases and J by 7 bases, with 11 bases between. CDR3 length: 12 amino acids. CDR3 amino acids: CASRTGPNTQYF. The CDR3 DNA sequence: TGTGCCAGCAGAACAGGACCCAATACGCAGTATTTT.

This clonotype was seen a single time. The chain couples TRBV20-1 to TRBJ2-4; tentative D call: TRBD1 (6 bases). CDR1 is DFQATT and CDR2 is SNEGSKA in the germline V gene (reference sequence). The CDR3 covers 15 residues. V gave up 6 bases and J gave up 0 bases, with 15 bases separating them. CDR3 sequence (DNA): TGCAGTGCCGGTTCAGGGGCTGTAGCCAAAAACATTCAGTACTTC. This sequence encodes CSAGSGAVAKNIQYF.

The genes are TRBV5-1 and TRBJ2-1; D call uncertain. The germline gives CDR1 SGHRS, CDR2 YFSETQ. This CDR3 spans 16 amino acids. V was clipped by 1 base and J by 2 bases, with 13 bases between them. The CDR3 region is CASSLMPTIPYNEQFF. DNA of the CDR3: TGCGCCAGCAGCTTGATGCCCACCATCCCCTACAATGAGCAGTTCTTC.

This clonotype is a singleton in its sample. The chain joins TRBV20-1 to TRBJ2-5, with 8 bases that match TRBD2. This CDR3 is 16 amino acids long. Germline values: CDR1 DFQATT, CDR2 SNEGSKA (reference sequence). Unmatched junction bases numbered 12, after V lost 5 bases and J lost 1 base. CDR3 in amino acids: CSAPSWLREGQETQYF. CDR3 DNA: TGCAGTGCTCCCAGTTGGCTACGGGAGGGCCAAGAGACCCAGTACTTC.

The J gene is TRBJ2-1, the V gene TRBV12-5; TRBD2 agrees at 10 bases. Germline assignment: CDR1 LGHNT and CDR2 FRNRAP. The CDR3 spans 15 residues. V lost 5 bases to trimming and J lost 4 bases; unmatched junction nucleotides: 5. DNA for the CDR3: TGTGCTAGTGGTAGGGTGACTAGCGGGTACAATGAGCAGTTCTTC. This gives the protein CASGRVTSGYNEQFF. Variable domain in full (rest from reference TRBV12-5 and TRBJ2-1): DARVTQTPRHKVTEMGQEVTMRCQPILGHNTVFWYRQTMMQGLELLAYFRNRAPLDDSGMPKDRFSAEMPDATLATLKIQPSEPRDSAVYFCASGRVTSGYNEQFFGPGTRLTVL.

This sequence joins TRBV5-1 and TRBJ2-1; D is possibly TRBD2 (6 bases). The J call may be mistaken, given a closer DNA end match to TRBJ2-7. Germline-derived CDR1 and CDR2 are SGHRS and YFSETQ. CDR3 size: 16 residues. The chain's CDR3 is CASSQDGAGPYNEQYF. Written as DNA, the CDR3 is TGCGCCAGCAGCCAAGACGGGGCGGGACCCTACAATGAGCAGTACTTC.

This rearrangement joins TRBV28 to TRBJ2-2, with a tentative D call TRBD1 (6 bases). This CDR3 is 15 amino acids long. CDR1 and CDR2 (germline): MDHEN, SYDVKM. V shed 5 bases and J shed 5 bases, with 15 bases lying between them. The CDR3 protein is CASSPTGLGTGELFF. DNA for the CDR3: TGTGCCAGCAGTCCTACAGGGTTGGGGACCGGGGAGCTGTTTTTT.

J is TRBJ2-1 and V is TRBV28, with TRBD2 as a possible D gene (6 bases). The CDR3 sequence is 16 residues long. The germline V gene has CDR1 MDHEN and CDR2 SYDVKM. Trimming removed 7 bases at V and 4 bases at J, with 20 bases between. The CDR3 loop is CASNNLGGYRYNEQFF. The CDR3 nucleotides are TGTGCCAGCAATAACTTGGGGGGTTATAGGTACAATGAGCAGTTCTTC.

The J gene is TRBJ2-5, the V gene TRBV5-1; D is perhaps TRBD1 (6 bases). V was trimmed by 0 bases and J by 4 bases, leaving 13 bases between them. This CDR3 has 15 residues. Germline V gene lookup returns CDR1 SGHRS and CDR2 YFSETQ. The CDR3 sequence is CASSLGQDSTETQYF. The CDR3 nucleotides read TGCGCCAGCAGCTTGGGACAGGACTCCACAGAGACCCAGTACTTC.

The rearrangement joins TRBV27 to TRBJ1-4; D uncertain. In germline, CDR1 is MNHEY, CDR2 SMNVEV (reference sequence). Between the trimmed V and J ends, which lost 0 bases and 5 bases, there was a span of 16 bases. The CDR3 length is 17 residues. CDR3 residues: CASSLSKGSAPNEKLFF. DNA of the CDR3: TGTGCCAGCAGTTTATCGAAGGGATCAGCACCCAATGAAAAACTGTTTTTT.

This clonotype was counted between two and nine times. The J gene is TRBJ2-4, the V gene TRBV6-5; no clear D gene. V gave up 4 bases and J gave up 0 bases, with 7 bases separating them. Germline CDR1 is MNHEY and CDR2 is SVGAGI. The CDR3 loop spans 14 amino acids. The CDR3 protein is CASSSQLAKNIQYF. DNA of the CDR3: TGTGCCAGCAGTTCTCAGCTAGCCAAAAACATTCAGTACTTC.

This clonotype has more than one count but fewer than ten. This chain joins TRBV6-1 and TRBJ1-5, with D possibly TRBD1 on 5 matching bases. CDR1 is MNHNS and CDR2 is SASEGT in the germline V gene. The CDR3 covers 14 residues. Trimming pared 5 bases from V and 9 bases from J, leaving 17 bases between. Here the CDR3 reads CASSWGSGTLPQHF. The CDR3 nucleotides read TGTGCCAGCAGTTGGGGCAGTGGAACTTTGCCCCAGCATTTT.

The chain carries TRBV6-1 and TRBJ2-7; 11 positions match TRBD2. The trim removed 6 bases at V and 2 bases at J, leaving 15 bases unmatched. The CDR3 totals 18 residues. From germline, CDR1 is MNHNS and CDR2 SASEGT. The CDR3 region is CASRLFPSGGPKTYEQYF. In nucleotides, the CDR3 is TGTGCCAGCAGGTTGTTTCCTAGCGGGGGGCCAAAAACCTACGAGCAGTACTTC.

This clonotype was seen a single time. This chain links TRBV6-6 with TRBJ2-3, with unresolved D. CDR1 and CDR2 from the germline V gene are MNHNY and SVGAGI (reference sequence). V was trimmed by 5 bases and J by 0 bases, leaving 12 bases between them. CDR3 length: 15 amino acids. The CDR3 nucleotides are TGTGCCAGCAGTCCGGCCCATGGGAGCACAGATACGCAGTATTTT. It yields the protein CASSPAHGSTDTQYF.

The chain joins TRBV7-9 to TRBJ1-1; no firm D call. This CDR3 region has 15 residues. Germline V gene lookup returns CDR1 SEHNR and CDR2 FQNEAQ (reference sequence). Trimming left V 2 bases short and J 1 base short, with 11 bases between. DNA for the CDR3: TGTGCCAGCAGCTTACGTTTCGGCGGGAACACTGAAGCTTTCTTT. The encoded protein is CASSLRFGGNTEAFF.

This chain uses TRBV6-1 with TRBJ2-5; no reliable D call. CDR1 is MNHNS, CDR2 SASEGT, per germline. Trimming pared 7 bases from V and 2 bases from J, leaving 14 bases between. This CDR3 has 14 amino acids. The CDR3 sequence: CASIPHGNQETQYF. The DNA of the CDR3 is TGTGCCAGCATCCCCCATGGGAATCAAGAGACCCAGTACTTC.